The 12 T cell receptor beta chains in this list originate from one sample, sequenced in a study of OX40 agonist ivuxolimab in advanced cancers. Profiled with immunoSEQ multiplex PCR; TCRdb holds only in-frame clones, not every one. The sample has about 55,000 clones, just under 85% seen once. The sample consisted of CD4+ or CD8+ T cells sorted from blood, taken in a trial of the OX40 agonist ivuxolimab. These receptor sequences come from an adult with an advanced solid tumor such as melanoma, head and neck, liver or kidney cancer.

This clone appeared once. The chain joins TRBV29-1 to TRBJ2-7, with TRBD1 matching over 8 bases. Unmatched junction bases numbered 5, after V lost 1 base and J lost 6 bases. CDR1 is SQVTM, CDR2 ANQGSEA, per germline. The CDR3 totals 13 residues. CDR3 in DNA: TGCAGCGTTGAAGGACAGGGGATGGCCGAGCAGTACTTC. It translates to CSVEGQGMAEQYF.

This clone was observed a few times. V gene TRBV6-5 combines with J gene TRBJ2-1; 9 nucleotides align to TRBD1. V lost 4 bases to trimming and J lost 8 bases; unmatched junction nucleotides: 3. This CDR3 spans 13 amino acids. Looked up from germline, CDR1 is MNHEY and CDR2 is SVGAGI. The CDR3 spells CASSLRTGDEQFF. The CDR3 nucleotides are TGTGCCAGCAGTTTACGGACAGGGGATGAGCAGTTCTTC.

This chain joins TRBV2 and TRBJ1-5, with D unresolved. Germline V gene lookup returns CDR1 SNHLY and CDR2 FYNNEI. The V and J ends lost 7 bases and 0 bases respectively, with 13 bases between them. The CDR3 is 15 amino acids. The CDR3 protein is CASTPWQFSNQPQHF. The DNA for the CDR3 is TGTGCCAGCACCCCTTGGCAGTTTAGCAATCAGCCCCAGCATTTT.

A single count supports this clone. This chain connects TRBV21-1 to TRBJ1-5. TRBV21-1 is described as a pseudogene. The CDR3 sequence is 20 residues long. The CDR3 here is CASSPPGTSEGRISNQPQHF. As DNA, the CDR3 is TGTGCCAGCAGCCCTCCGGGGACTTCTGAGGGTAGAATTAGCAATCAGCCCCAGCATTTT.

The chain links TRBV30 to TRBJ2-4, with TRBD1 matching over 8 bases. The CDR3 runs 19 residues. Germline loops: CDR1 GTSNPN, CDR2 SVGIG (reference sequence). V lost 2 bases to trimming and J lost 2 bases; unmatched junction nucleotides: 17. CDR3 bases: TGTGCCTGGAGTAGATCCGGGACAGGAATCAACTCCCCCAAAAACATTCAGTACTTC. This sequence encodes CAWSRSGTGINSPKNIQYF.

V usage is TRBV28 and J usage is TRBJ2-5; 10 bases fit TRBD1. The CDR3 covers 15 residues. Per the germline V gene, CDR1 is MDHEN and CDR2 is SYDVKM. V gave up 6 bases and J gave up 5 bases; unmatched junction bases: 9. CDR3 nucleotide sequence: TGTGCCAGCAGCAGGGACAGGGGAGAGTGGGAGACCCAGTACTTC. As protein: CASSRDRGEWETQYF.

V and J are TRBV18 and TRBJ1-6; 8 bases line up with TRBD1. V dropped 6 bases and J dropped 7; count of bases not matched to a gene: 5. The V gene's germline CDR1 is KGHSH and CDR2 LQKENI. This CDR3 is 14 amino acids long. In nucleotides, the CDR3 is TGTGCCAGCTCGGGACAGGCTAAAAATTCACCCCTCCACTTT. It yields the protein CASSGQAKNSPLHF.

The chain combines TRBV9 with TRBJ2-2, with TRBD2 identical over 8 bases. CDR3 length equals 15 residues. The V segment lost 2 bases and the J segment 0 bases; nucleotides outside the gene matches: 0. Germline loops: CDR1 SGDLS, CDR2 YYNGEE. The CDR3 reads CASSVSGANTGELFF. The CDR3 DNA is TGTGCCAGCAGCGTTAGCGGGGCGAACACCGGGGAGCTGTTTTTT.

The V call is TRBV11-2, the J call TRBJ2-7, with D tentatively TRBD2 (5 bases). The CDR3 totals 15 residues. The germline gives CDR1 SGHAT, CDR2 FQNNGV. The V end was cut by 5 bases, the J end by 5 bases, with 19 bases between. Here the CDR3 DNA reads TGTGCCAGCAGCGATTCTAGACGGAGACTACACGAGCAGTACTTC. This translates into CASSDSRRRLHEQYF.

This clone has just one count. This chain joins TRBV27 and TRBJ2-3; the match to TRBD2 covers 14 bases. The CDR3 sequence is 19 residues long. J gave up 4 bases and V 4 bases, and 13 bases lay outside the gene matches. CDR1 is MNHEY, CDR2 SMNVEV, per germline (reference sequence). Here the CDR3 reads CASSSPGTSGSRRPDTQYF. As DNA, the CDR3 is TGTGCCAGCAGTTCCCCGGGGACTAGCGGGAGTCGGCGGCCAGATACGCAGTATTTT.

The V and J genes are TRBV28 and TRBJ2-7; TRBD2 matches 7 bases. The CDR3 is 14 amino acids. V lost 2 bases to trimming and J lost 2 bases; unmatched junction nucleotides: 3. From germline, CDR1 is MDHEN and CDR2 SYDVKM. Here the CDR3 reads CASSLRGRAYEQYF. In nucleotides, the CDR3 is TGTGCCAGCAGTTTACGCGGGAGAGCCTACGAGCAGTACTTC.

The V and J genes are TRBV18 and TRBJ2-3; 13 bases match TRBD2. Germline V gives CDR1 KGHSH, CDR2 LQKENI. CDR3 length: 19 residues. V shed 1 base and J 2 bases; nucleotides not matched to a gene: 9. Here the CDR3 DNA reads TGTGCCAGCTCACCACGCCTGAGACTAGCGGGAGGCCTCACAGATACGCAGTATTTT. As protein: CASSPRLRLAGGLTDTQYF.